This TCR beta chain was sequenced during a study of blood T cell repertoires in COVID-19 (dated by TCRdb to 2020 to 2022). In the study overall: Collaborator samples came from the United States, Italy and Spain and covered acute and convalescent phases of COVID-19. Nearly every sample came with metadata listing a de-identified subject ID, COVID-19 status, age in years and sex. Subjects who had been exposed to COVID-19, were actively infected with it, or had recovered from it provided the deeply sampled blood TCRbeta repertoires that made up the dataset. The repertoires were released in a freely available public database intended as a resource for research on the immune response to SARS-CoV-2. The samples were drawn from two sources: the first 160 participants of the ongoing ImmuneRACE study, and fewer than 1,500 subjects contributed by 6 global collaborators. Where available, HLA class I and class II types were obtained from metadata supplied by the sample provider rather than from assay-based typing. The material from the prospective study consisted of cDNA or gDNA derived from T cells, B-cell-depleted T cells, or PBMCs.

The immunoSEQ Assay, a bias-controlled multiplex PCR, was used to amplify TCRbeta CDR3 regions from genomic DNA. Regarding the original processing steps: Within the assay, amplification of reference gene primers was used to estimate how many nucleated cells each sample contained. To quantify the absolute abundance of each unique TCRbeta CDR3 rearrangement, sequence reads were collapsed and filtered. For each sample, productive Simpson clonality was calculated as the square root of Simpson's diversity index across productive rearrangements. TCRdb stores this immuneACCESS table with in-frame sequences only. Part of the clones is absent; in the studies checked, under half of the shortfall reflects unresolved V genes, and no reason is known for the rest. V, J and clone size reflect that table, while D and trimming were determined from the DNA. This sample holds approximately 240,000 clones; approximately 84% were observed only once. Approximately 3% of the sample lies in the top ten.

Worth noting for this clone: The specificity of this receptor is unknown. Base qualities are missing; no much larger clone stands one base away.

Another Seattle source contributed samples from volunteer blood donors who had recovered from COVID-19. Each collaborating institution followed its own protocols to collect whole blood in K2EDTA tubes. For TCRbeta analysis, collaborators shipped samples as frozen whole blood, isolated PBMCs, or DNA extracted from either of those sample types. Points the paper makes about the study in general: How much clinical and demographic metadata was included differed by source and by participant, and the metadata was provided uncurated.

CDR1 and CDR2 are drawn from the germline V gene (reference sequence): SEHNR, FQNEAQ. Including the terminal cysteine and phenylalanine, the CDR3 comprises 15 residues. Only the CDR3 portion is preserved as DNA: 45 bases, with reading frame beginning at the first base. V ends up 5 bases short and J 4 bases short, with an unmatched junction base count of 5. What was sequenced was peripheral blood. The origin of this receptor is a woman aged 25 to 39 who had recovered from COVID-19. The chain uses TRBV7-9 and TRBJ2-5; the junction holds 12 bases that match TRBD2. The CDR3 reads CASSLSSGGAETQYF. The DNA sequence is TGTGCCAGCAGCCTTTCTAGCGGGGGGGCAGAGACCCAGTACTTC.